The 31 T cell receptor beta chains given below trace back to one sample, sequenced in a study of control samples from healthy donors and cancer patients. Profiled with immunoSEQ multiplex PCR; TCRdb holds only in-frame clones, not every one. In the table there are about 180,000 clones, approximately 94% of which are singletons. Sequenced: blood. Receptors originate from a woman in her late teens or twenties in good health.

This clone was seen once. The J gene is TRBJ2-1, the V gene TRBV6-2 or TRBV6-3; D remains ambiguous. This CDR3 is built from 14 residues. CDR1 and CDR2 (germline): MNHEY, SVGEGT. The V and J ends lost 5 bases and 8 bases respectively, with 16 bases between them. The chain's CDR3 is CASSRIETRDEQFF. The CDR3 DNA follows: TGTGCCAGCAGTCGGATCGAGACAAGGGATGAGCAGTTCTTC.

This clone was picked up one time. The chain recombines TRBV10-1 with TRBJ1-5, with D unresolved. V gave up 11 bases and J gave up 2 bases, with 16 bases separating them. Germline CDR1 is WNHNN and CDR2 is SYGVQD (reference sequence). The CDR3 has 14 amino acids. The CDR3 bases are TGCGCCCGCCCGCTTTCCGAGCGCAATCAGCCCCAGCATTTT. The encoded protein is CARPLSERNQPQHF.

CDR3 region: CASSLGGLPSGANVLTF. The DNA of the CDR3 is TGCGCCAGCAGCTTGGGGGGGCTCCCGTCTGGGGCCAACGTCCTGACTTTC. This chain links TRBV5-1 with TRBJ2-6, with D possibly TRBD1 on 6 matching bases. Germline values: CDR1 SGHRS, CDR2 YFSETQ. The CDR3 has 17 residues. The V gene lost 0 bases and the J gene lost 1 base, with 11 bases spanning the gap.

The rearrangement uses TRBV9 and TRBJ1-2, with 7 positions matching TRBD1. V lost 0 bases to trimming and J lost 8 bases; unmatched junction nucleotides: 4. CDR1 and CDR2 from the germline V gene are SGDLS and YYNGEE. The CDR3 consists of 13 residues. Here the CDR3 reads CASSVGPGGGYTF. CDR3 nucleotides: TGTGCCAGCAGCGTAGGTCCAGGGGGAGGCTACACCTTC.

The chain is built from TRBV11-3 and TRBJ2-5; tentatively, D is TRBD1 or TRBD2 (5 bases each). V gave up 4 bases and J gave up 5 bases, with 11 bases separating them. Germline V gives CDR1 SGHNT, CDR2 YENEEA. This CDR3 comprises 13 residues. The DNA for the CDR3 is TGTGCCAGCAGCTCTGGGACGGGGGAGACCCAGTACTTC. As protein: CASSSGTGETQYF.

The V gene is TRBV9, the J gene TRBJ2-1, with D possibly TRBD1 on 6 matching bases. The V end lost 2 bases, the J end lost 10 bases, and 10 bases lay between the germline ends. The germline gives CDR1 SGDLS, CDR2 YYNGEE. The length of the CDR3 is 12 residues. The CDR3, as DNA: TGTGCCAGCAGCGTCACGGGACAAGAGCAGTTCTTC. Its protein is CASSVTGQEQFF. The variable domain in full, with the rest retrieved from reference TRBV9 and TRBJ2-1, is DSGVTQTPKHLITATGQRVTLRCSPRSGDLSVYWYQQSLDQGLQFLIQYYNGEERAKGNILERFSAQQFPDLHSELNLSSLELGDSALYFCASSVTGQEQFFGPGTRLTVL.

This sequence joins TRBV9 and TRBJ2-7; D tentatively fits TRBD1 or TRBD2 (5 bases each). There are 15 residues in the CDR3. Germline CDR1 SGDLS, CDR2 YYNGEE. Trimming stripped 0 bases from V and 5 bases from J, with 15 bases between. The chain's CDR3 is CASSVDGQGDNEQYF. DNA for the CDR3: TGTGCCAGCAGCGTAGACGGTCAGGGAGATAACGAGCAGTACTTC.

This chain uses TRBV5-4 with TRBJ2-7, with D possibly TRBD2 on 6 matching bases. The CDR3 is 14 amino acids. The germline V and J ends were trimmed by 0 bases and 2 bases, with 9 bases remaining between them. Germline V gene sequence: CDR1 SGHNT, CDR2 YYREEE (reference sequence). The CDR3: CASSLVGEAYEQYF. The DNA for the CDR3 is TGTGCCAGCAGCTTGGTGGGGGAGGCCTACGAGCAGTACTTC.

This chain links TRBV19 with TRBJ1-4; possible D gene TRBD1, 5 bases. Germline V lookup: CDR1 LNHDA, CDR2 SQIVND (reference sequence). This CDR3 has 17 amino acids. Trimming shortened V by 3 bases and J by 0 bases, and 14 bases separated the two germline ends. The CDR3 nucleotides are TGTGCCAGTAGTATGGCCCGGGACTCTTCAACTAATGAAAAACTGTTTTTT. Translating gives CASSMARDSSTNEKLFF.

This chain links TRBV10-3 with TRBJ2-1; D remains ambiguous. The V gene's germline CDR1 is ENHRY and CDR2 SYGVKD. The CDR3 totals 13 residues. V lost 8 bases and J lost 10, with 18 bases in between. In nucleotides, the CDR3 is TGTGCCATCGGAACCCCGCTTGTACGGGAGCAGTTCTTC. Translation: CAIGTPLVREQFF.

The chain uses TRBV4-1 and TRBJ1-2; tentatively, D is TRBD1 (6 bases). Germline values: CDR1 MGHRA, CDR2 YSYEKL. Trimming stripped 0 bases from V and 5 bases from J, with 16 bases between. The CDR3 consists of 16 residues. As DNA, the CDR3 is TGCGCCAGCAGCCAAGACTTTAACGGACAGTCATATGGCTACACCTTC. It encodes CASSQDFNGQSYGYTF.

This chain joins TRBV28 and TRBJ1-6; unclear D gene. CDR1 and CDR2 (germline): MDHEN, SYDVKM. V dropped 7 bases and J dropped 9 bases, with 7 bases sitting between them. This CDR3 has 11 residues. Here the CDR3 DNA reads TGTGCCAGCAACAAGGCTTCACCCCTCCACTTT. This gives the protein CASNKASPLHF.

The rearrangement uses TRBV15 and TRBJ2-5, with TRBD1 matching 9 bases. This CDR3 is built from 16 residues. Trimming removed 4 bases from V and 1 base from J; junction bases left unmatched: 7. Germline CDR1 is LNHNV and CDR2 is YYDKDF (reference sequence). CDR3 coding DNA: TGTGCCACCAGCACTGGGACAGGGAGGGGCCAAGAGACCCAGTACTTC. It translates to CATSTGTGRGQETQYF.

J is TRBJ2-2 and V is TRBV3-1 (or the pseudogene TRBV3-2); D may be TRBD1 or TRBD2 (5 bases each). The length of the CDR3 is 15 residues. The germline V gene has CDR1 LGHDT and CDR2 YNNKEL (reference sequence). V was pared by 4 bases and J by 8 bases, with 17 bases between. CDR3 sequence: CASSPPRDRGGELFF. Written as DNA, the CDR3 is TGTGCCAGCAGCCCCCCCCGGGACCGCGGGGGGGAGCTGTTTTTT.

The chain combines TRBV20-1 with TRBJ1-2, with unresolved D. Germline V gives CDR1 DFQATT, CDR2 SNEGSKA (reference sequence). The CDR3 has 10 residues. The ends were cut back, 4 bases at V and 7 bases at J, with 7 bases in the middle. The CDR3, as DNA: TGCAGTGCTAACCTGTTTGGCTACACCTTC. Translating it yields CSANLFGYTF.

This chain joins TRBV5-8 and TRBJ2-1, with 7 bases matching TRBD1. V was pared by 9 bases and J by 0 bases, with 6 bases of the junction left unmatched. The CDR3 loop spans 14 amino acids. Germline V gene data show CDR1 as SGHTS and CDR2 as YDEGEE. The CDR3 nucleotides read TGTGCCACCCCCGAGGGGGCCTCCTACAATGAGCAGTTCTTC. It encodes CATPEGASYNEQFF.

V is TRBV19 and J is TRBJ1-5; D is uncertain. The CDR3 spans 15 residues. CDR1 is LNHDA, CDR2 SQIVND, per germline (reference sequence). With 2 bases removed from V and 0 bases from J, the gap between germline ends came to 8 bases. CDR3 residues: CASSIRSYSNQPQHF. CDR3 sequence (DNA): TGTGCCAGTAGTATACGATCCTATAGCAATCAGCCCCAGCATTTT. Based on the CDR3 plus reference TRBV19 and TRBJ1-5, the full variable domain is DGGITQSPKYLFRKEGQNVTLSCEQNLNHDAMYWYRQDPGQGLRLIYYSQIVNDFQKGDIAEGYSVSREKKESFPLTVTSAQKNPTAFYLCASSIRSYSNQPQHFGDGTRLSIL.

The DNA for the CDR3 is TGTGCCAGCAGCCCGCGAGGGGCGCGGGAGACCCAGTACTTC. Translated: CASSPRGARETQYF. The V gene is TRBV6-5, the J gene TRBJ2-5; the D gene could be TRBD1 or TRBD2 (5 bases each). CDR1 is MNHEY and CDR2 is SVGAGI in the germline V gene. CDR3 length equals 14 residues. The ends were cut back, 6 bases at V and 5 bases at J, with 16 bases in the middle.

This clone was counted a few times. At one of its ends the junction is not consistent with the germline gene, which may arise from a read error. The V call is TRBV7-9, the J call TRBJ2-7; 8 nucleotides agree with TRBD2. The CDR3 sequence is 15 residues long. Germline CDR1 reads SEHNR; CDR2 reads FQNEAQ (reference sequence). CDR3 protein: CASSPRWTSSNEQYF. CDR3 in DNA: TGTGCCAGCAGCCCACGATGGACTAGCTCCAACGAGCAGTACTTC.

This clone has only a few counts. The chain joins TRBV18 to TRBJ2-2; 9 bases are a match to TRBD1. Germline assignment: CDR1 KGHSH and CDR2 LQKENI. CDR3 size: 15 residues. The V segment lost 3 bases and the J segment 5 bases; nucleotides outside the gene matches: 4. CDR3 region: CASSPGQGGTGELFF. In nucleotides, the CDR3 is TGTGCCAGCTCACCGGGACAGGGCGGGACCGGGGAGCTGTTTTTT.

V usage is TRBV14 and J usage is TRBJ1-4; tentatively, D is TRBD1 (5 bases). Germline CDR1 reads SGHDN; CDR2 reads FVKESK. The CDR3 extends over 15 amino acids. V was trimmed by 0 bases and J by 0 bases, leaving 5 bases between them. The CDR3 nucleotides are TGTGCCAGCAGCCAAGAGGGGGCAACTAATGAAAAACTGTTTTTT. It encodes CASSQEGATNEKLFF.

The chain has TRBV21-1 and TRBJ1-1. TRBV21-1 is termed a pseudogene. The CDR3 consists of 10 residues. CDR3 region: CASSGSKAFF. CDR3 DNA sequence: TGTGCCAGCAGCGGTTCTAAAGCTTTCTTT.

This rearrangement joins TRBV10-3 to TRBJ2-7, with 10 bases matching TRBD1. The CDR3 sequence is 14 residues long. Losses at the gene ends were 6 bases for V and 5 bases for J; bases not matched to a gene: 7. Germline lookup yields CDR1 ENHRY and CDR2 SYGVKD. CDR3 amino acids: CAIRGDRGTNEQYF. The DNA of the CDR3 is TGTGCCATCAGAGGGGACAGGGGAACAAACGAGCAGTACTTC.

The chain links TRBV4-2 to TRBJ1-5; 11 bases align to TRBD1. Germline CDR1 and CDR2: LGHNA and YNFKEQ. CDR3 length: 16 residues. With V trimmed by 0 bases and J by 6 bases, 4 bases remained unmatched. CDR3 sequence (DNA): TGTGCCAGCAGCCAAGATGGGGACAGGGGGTTTCAGCCCCAGCATTTT. It encodes CASSQDGDRGFQPQHF.

The chain joins TRBV19 to TRBJ2-7; tentatively, D is TRBD1 (6 bases). The CDR3 has 15 amino acids. V was pared by 4 bases and J by 2 bases, with 15 bases between. Looked up from germline, CDR1 is LNHDA and CDR2 is SQIVND (reference sequence). CDR3 protein: CASSKENRAPYEQYF. DNA for the CDR3: TGTGCCAGTAGTAAAGAAAACAGGGCCCCCTACGAGCAGTACTTC.

The chain employs TRBV19 and TRBJ1-6; D is unresolved. Germline V CDR1 and CDR2: LNHDA, SQIVND (reference sequence). The ends were cut back, 3 bases at V and 8 bases at J, with 8 bases in the middle. There are 13 residues in the CDR3. Here the CDR3 reads CASSIDRDSPLHF. The CDR3 nucleotides read TGTGCCAGTAGTATCGATCGGGATTCACCCCTCCACTTT.

This chain joins TRBV5-5 and TRBJ1-4; 7 bases line up with TRBD1. The V segment lost 4 bases and the J segment 1 base; nucleotides outside the gene matches: 4. The CDR3 is made up of 15 amino acids. Germline-derived CDR1 and CDR2 are SGHKS and YYEKEE (reference sequence). The CDR3 is CASSRDRVTNEKLFF. The CDR3 DNA reads TGTGCCAGCAGCCGAGACAGGGTAACTAATGAAAAACTGTTTTTT.

The chain links TRBV14 to TRBJ2-1, with 12 bases that match TRBD2. V lost 8 bases to trimming and J lost 0 bases; unmatched junction nucleotides: 5. The CDR3 has 16 amino acids. Germline V gene sequence: CDR1 SGHDN, CDR2 FVKESK. In DNA, the CDR3 is TGTGCCAGCGCTAGCGGGAGGGCGAGCTCCTACAATGAGCAGTTCTTC. The encoded protein is CASASGRASSYNEQFF.

The chain carries TRBV7-2 and TRBJ1-4, with 10 bases that match TRBD1. The CDR3 is made up of 15 amino acids. CDR1 and CDR2 (germline): SGHTA, FQGNSA. Germline trimming cut 0 bases from V and 7 bases from J; bases unmatched to any gene: 2. The CDR3 here is CASSLAGTGAEKLFF. CDR3 DNA: TGTGCCAGCAGCTTAGCCGGGACAGGGGCTGAAAAACTGTTTTTT.

This clone was seen just once. The V gene is TRBV27, the J gene TRBJ1-1; TRBD1 matches at 9 bases. V gave up 6 bases and J gave up 0 bases; unmatched junction bases: 11. The germline gives CDR1 MNHEY, CDR2 SMNVEV (reference sequence). CDR3 length: 17 residues. The CDR3 protein is CASRRRTGVELNTEAFF. DNA for the CDR3: TGTGCCAGCAGACGAAGGACAGGGGTGGAGTTGAACACTGAAGCTTTCTTT.

This chain links TRBV11-1 with TRBJ2-1; D is possibly TRBD2 (5 bases). The V end lost 5 bases, the J end lost 6 bases, and 20 bases lay between the germline ends. Germline V lookup: CDR1 SGHAT, CDR2 FQDESV (reference sequence). The CDR3 is 16 amino acids. CDR3 in DNA: TGTGCCAGCAGCCCACACCCTCCGGGGATCTCCAATGAGCAGTTCTTC. This codes for CASSPHPPGISNEQFF.